This T cell receptor beta chain appears in the sequencing data of a study of OX40 agonist ivuxolimab in advanced cancers. Study-wide context: Across the patients, intravenous ivuxolimab was delivered every 2 weeks at 0.01 to 10 mg/kg.

The V gene's germline CDR1 is WNHNN and CDR2 SYGVQD (reference sequence). With 5 bases removed from V and 10 bases from J, the gap between germline ends came to 18 bases. This CDR3 spans 14 amino acids. Points on this clone: The antigen remains undetermined.

Generated by immunoSEQ multiplex PCR, the TCRdb table keeps only in-frame clones and is missing some. The sample has around 51,000 clones, around 82% seen once. General study points: Low normalized T-cell clonal expansion also characterized some of the nonresponders.

The origin of this receptor is an adult with an advanced solid tumor such as melanoma, head and neck, liver or kidney cancer. The material sequenced was CD4+ or CD8+ T cells sorted from blood, taken in a trial of the OX40 agonist ivuxolimab. The gene calls are TRBV10-1 and TRBJ2-1; the D gene is possibly TRBD2 (5 bases). In DNA form, the CDR3 reads TGCGCCAGCAGTCCCCTGGGGAGACCTCTAGAGCAGTTCTTC. It translates to CASSPLGRPLEQFF.